This passage covers 25 T cell receptor beta chains from one sample sequenced in a study of cytomegalovirus exposure and HLA in healthy donors. Primers: 60 Vbeta forward and 13 Jbeta reverse. Sequenced by immunoSEQ multiplex PCR; TCRdb stores in-frame clones only, minus some. The table shows 99,000 or so clones, with roughly an eighth occurring only once. Sequencing was performed on PBMCs. These receptors originate from a man aged 35-49 years in good health and CMV-seropositive.

This chain uses TRBV11-2 with TRBJ2-7, with 8 bases matching TRBD1. CDR1 is SGHAT and CDR2 is FQNNGV in the germline V gene. V was pared by 5 bases and J by 7 bases, with 13 bases of the junction left unmatched. There are 15 residues in the CDR3. CDR3 DNA sequence: TGTGCCAGCAGCAACAGGGGGGCGGGCCTGGGGGAGCAGTACTTC. It specifies CASSNRGAGLGEQYF. Full variable domain (missing parts from reference TRBV11-2 and TRBJ2-7): EAGVAQSPRYKIIEKRQSVAFWCNPISGHATLYWYQQILGQGPKLLIQFQNNGVVDDSQLPKDRFSAERLKGVDSTLKIQPAKLEDSAVYLCASSNRGAGLGEQYFGPGTRLTVT.

This clone was seen a few times. The chain carries TRBV11-2 and TRBJ2-1; 7 bases are a match to TRBD2. The CDR3 loop spans 18 amino acids. The ends lost 1 base at V and 0 bases at J; junction bases unmatched: 9. From germline, CDR1 is SGHAT and CDR2 FQNNGV. CDR3 region: CASSLGLAADSSYNEQFF. CDR3 DNA: TGTGCCAGCAGCTTAGGGCTAGCGGCCGACAGCTCCTACAATGAGCAGTTCTTC.

This clone was counted between two and nine times. This sequence joins TRBV5-1 and TRBJ2-7, with D tentatively TRBD2 (6 bases). V lost 4 bases, J lost 6 bases, and 20 bases lay in between. CDR1 is SGHRS and CDR2 is YFSETQ in the germline V gene. The CDR3 spans 15 residues. The CDR3 reads CASSPTGTGPFEQYF. For the CDR3, the DNA is TGCGCCAGCAGCCCCACCGGGACTGGCCCCTTCGAGCAGTACTTC. The variable domain in full, with the rest retrieved from reference TRBV5-1 and TRBJ2-7, is KAGVTQTPRYLIKTRGQQVTLSCSPISGHRSVSWYQQTPGQGLQFLFEYFSETQRNKGNFPGRFSGRQFSNSRSEMNVSTLELGDSALYLCASSPTGTGPFEQYFGPGTRLTVT.

This clone was picked up a small number of times. One junction end does not reproduce the germline sequence, and a read error may be involved. The chain employs TRBV10-2 and TRBJ1-1, with 8 bases lining up with TRBD1. This CDR3 is 11 amino acids long. Per germline, CDR1 WSHSY and CDR2 SAAADI. The CDR3 loop reads CATSQGAQAFF. The CDR3 DNA reads as TGCGCCACCAGTCAGGGGGCGCAAGCTTTCTTT.

A few counts support this clone. The J gene is TRBJ2-7, the V gene TRBV28; TRBD1 might be the D (6 bases). V lost 4 bases to trimming and J lost 2 bases, with 15 bases between them. This CDR3 region has 15 residues. Germline lookup yields CDR1 MDHEN and CDR2 SYDVKM. The CDR3 spells CASSSPGTPPYEQYF. The CDR3 DNA reads TGTGCCAGCAGTTCGCCAGGGACACCCCCCTACGAGCAGTACTTC.

This clone showed up just a few times. CDR3 nucleotide sequence: TGTGCCAGCAGCTTAGGGAGCACTTATAGCAATCAGCCCCAGCATTTT. The encoded protein is CASSLGSTYSNQPQHF. The rearrangement joins TRBV7-2 to TRBJ1-5; D unresolved. Germline V gives CDR1 SGHTA, CDR2 FQGNSA. The CDR3 length is 16 residues. V was trimmed by 1 base and J by 0 bases, leaving 10 bases between them.

This clone showed up just a few times. The V and J genes are TRBV15 and TRBJ1-5; D remains ambiguous. With 0 bases removed from V and 6 bases from J, the gap between germline ends came to 15 bases. Germline V gives CDR1 LNHNV, CDR2 YYDKDF (reference sequence). There are 16 residues in the CDR3. In nucleotides, the CDR3 is TGTGCCACCAGCAGAGATCGAGTAATCTTCGCTCAGCCCCAGCATTTT. As protein: CATSRDRVIFAQPQHF.

The chain links TRBV7-9 to TRBJ1-4; 8 bases are shared with TRBD1. Trimming at V came to 2 bases and at J to 6 bases, leaving 5 bases not matched to a gene. Germline lookup yields CDR1 SEHNR and CDR2 FQNEAQ (reference sequence). This CDR3 is built from 15 residues. The CDR3 DNA reads TGTGCCAGCAGCTTAAGCGGACAGGGTTATGAAAAACTGTTTTTT. As protein: CASSLSGQGYEKLFF. The full variable domain, in which reference TRBV7-9 and TRBJ1-4 provide the parts outside the CDR3, is DTGVSQNPRHKITKRGQNVTFRCDPISEHNRLYWYRQTLGQGPEFLTYFQNEAQLEKSRLLSDRFSAERPKGSFSTLEIQRTEQGDSAMYLCASSLSGQGYEKLFFGSGTQLSVL.

The table lists this clone with a few counts. This chain connects TRBV10-1 to TRBJ2-7, with D maybe TRBD2 (6 bases). The CDR3 has 16 amino acids. Trimming left V 6 bases short and J 4 bases short, with 22 bases between. Per the germline V gene, CDR1 is WNHNN and CDR2 is SYGVQD (reference sequence). The chain's CDR3 is CASRDFGTPPGYEQYF. Here the CDR3 DNA reads TGCGCCAGCAGGGATTTCGGGACTCCGCCCGGGTACGAGCAGTACTTC.

This clone was recorded a few times. This chain joins TRBV5-4 and TRBJ2-1; 14 positions match TRBD2. Unmatched junction bases numbered 8, after V lost 6 bases and J lost 9 bases. Germline V gene data show CDR1 as SGHNT and CDR2 as YYREEE (reference sequence). The CDR3 extends over 15 amino acids. The CDR3 loop reads CASIFNGLAGGEQFF. Here the CDR3 DNA reads TGTGCCAGCATCTTCAACGGACTAGCGGGAGGTGAGCAGTTCTTC. The variable domain in full, completed from reference TRBV5-4 and TRBJ2-1, reads ETGVTQSPTHLIKTRGQQVTLRCSSQSGHNTVSWYQQALGQGPQFIFQYYREEENGRGNFPPRFSGLQFPNYSSELNVNALELDDSALYLCASIFNGLAGGEQFFGPGTRLTVL.

The genes are TRBV2 and TRBJ2-2, with a tentative D call TRBD2 (5 bases). Germline loops: CDR1 SNHLY, CDR2 FYNNEI. The V end lost 4 bases, the J end lost 8 bases, and 17 bases lay between the germline ends. This CDR3 has 15 amino acids. This chain's CDR3 is CASSGSGLPMGELFF. The CDR3 DNA is TGTGCCAGCAGTGGATCAGGACTCCCGATGGGGGAGCTGTTTTTT.

This chain links TRBV27 with TRBJ2-2, with D hard to call. The CDR3 sequence is 13 residues long. Germline V gives CDR1 MNHEY, CDR2 SMNVEV (reference sequence). The V gene lost 3 bases and the J gene lost 0 bases, with 2 bases spanning the gap. DNA for the CDR3: TGTGCCAGCAGTTTCGCGAACACCGGGGAGCTGTTTTTT. Protein product: CASSFANTGELFF.

The chain recombines TRBV4-3 with TRBJ2-1; 8 positions agree with TRBD2. Germline trimming cut 0 bases from V and 7 bases from J; bases unmatched to any gene: 11. The germline gives CDR1 LGHNA, CDR2 YSLEER. The CDR3 sequence is 17 residues long. The CDR3 sequence is CASSQDGRGLGRNEQFF. The CDR3, as DNA: TGCGCCAGCAGCCAAGATGGCCGGGGACTAGGCAGAAATGAGCAGTTCTTC.

The chain carries TRBV9 and TRBJ1-2; TRBD1 aligns across 11 bases. The V and J ends lost 0 bases and 5 bases, in that order; junction bases with no gene match: 9. The CDR3 has 17 amino acids. Germline V lookup: CDR1 SGDLS, CDR2 YYNGEE. The CDR3 nucleotides are TGTGCCAGCAGCGTAGACCCCGGACAGGGGGCTCGGTATGGCTACACCTTC. Protein sequence: CASSVDPGQGARYGYTF.

The chain is built from TRBV5-4 and TRBJ1-2; 8 bases map to TRBD1. The CDR3 sequence is 13 residues long. Per the germline V gene, CDR1 is SGHNT and CDR2 is YYREEE (reference sequence). The trim removed 2 bases at V and 6 bases at J, leaving 3 bases unmatched. The CDR3 sequence: CASSFDRGHGYTF. Here the CDR3 DNA reads TGTGCCAGCAGCTTCGACAGGGGCCATGGCTACACCTTC.

This clone was counted only a few times. Other DNA sequences in this specimen translate into the identical CDR3. The chain couples TRBV4-2 to TRBJ1-5; 8 bases are a match to TRBD1. The CDR3 extends over 14 amino acids. The V segment lost 6 bases and the J segment 2 bases; nucleotides outside the gene matches: 3. Germline V CDR1 and CDR2: LGHNA, YNFKEQ. The CDR3 DNA follows: TGTGCCAGCAGTCAGGACAGGGGCAATCAGCCCCAGCATTTT. Its translation is CASSQDRGNQPQHF.

This clone appeared a few times. The chain has TRBV6-6 and TRBJ2-7; 7 nucleotides line up with TRBD2. The trim removed 8 bases at V and 7 bases at J, leaving 8 bases unmatched. The CDR3 consists of 12 residues. Germline lookup yields CDR1 MNHNY and CDR2 SVGAGI (reference sequence). The CDR3 nucleotides are TGTGCCAGCCTCGTCTCAGCGGGGGAGCAGTACTTC. This encodes CASLVSAGEQYF.

This clone turned up a few times. The chain employs TRBV19 and TRBJ1-5; 7 bases line up with TRBD1. The CDR3 has 16 residues. CDR1 is LNHDA, CDR2 SQIVND, per germline (reference sequence). V lost 4 bases, J lost 5 bases, and 11 bases stayed unmatched. This CDR3 is CASSRGTGTAHQPQHF. The DNA of the CDR3 is TGTGCCAGTAGTAGGGGAACCGGGACAGCCCATCAGCCCCAGCATTTT. The entire variable domain, with the rest obtained from reference TRBV19 and TRBJ1-5, is as follows: DGGITQSPKYLFRKEGQNVTLSCEQNLNHDAMYWYRQDPGQGLRLIYYSQIVNDFQKGDIAEGYSVSREKKESFPLTVTSAQKNPTAFYLCASSRGTGTAHQPQHFGDGTRLSIL.

This clone was counted once. The chain links TRBV21-1 to TRBJ2-7; TRBD2, the table's D call, was not compared with the DNA. TRBV21-1 is a recognized pseudogene. The CDR3 is 15 residues long. The CDR3 sequence: CASSKEDSTTYEQYF. As DNA, the CDR3 is TGTGCCAGCAGCAAAGAAGACTCCACTACCTACGAGCAGTACTTC.

This clone was counted at least ten times. The chain employs TRBV4-1 and TRBJ2-1; TRBD2 matches 7 bases. Germline loops: CDR1 MGHRA, CDR2 YSYEKL. The CDR3 sequence is 15 residues long. The V segment lost 1 base and the J segment 7 bases; nucleotides outside the gene matches: 7. CDR3 coding DNA: TGCGCCAGCAGCCAAGCTGGCGGGAGAAATAATGAGCAGTTCTTC. This sequence encodes CASSQAGGRNNEQFF.

CDR3 sequence: CASSQDMAGYNEQFF. The CDR3 nucleotides read TGCGCCAGCAGCCAGGATATGGCGGGGTACAATGAGCAGTTCTTC. This rearrangement joins TRBV4-3 to TRBJ2-1, with D possibly matching TRBD2 (6 bases). The V and J ends lost 3 bases and 4 bases respectively, with 13 bases between them. This CDR3 is 15 amino acids long. CDR1 and CDR2 from the germline V gene are LGHNA and YSLEER.

In this sample, this clone turned up a few times. The chain employs TRBV4-2 and TRBJ2-2, with 8 bases aligning to TRBD2. The CDR3 is 18 amino acids. Germline V gene data show CDR1 as LGHNA and CDR2 as YNFKEQ. Trimming at V came to 0 bases and at J to 0 bases, leaving 6 bases not matched to a gene. The CDR3 DNA follows: TGTGCCAGCAGCCAAGATACGACAGCGGGGGCGAACACCGGGGAGCTGTTTTTT. This encodes CASSQDTTAGANTGELFF.

This clone was seen only once. The chain recombines TRBV7-2 with TRBJ2-3, with TRBD1 matching over 12 bases. Germline V gene lookup returns CDR1 SGHTA and CDR2 FQGNSA. The CDR3 spans 14 residues. With V trimmed by 5 bases and J by 7 bases, 4 bases remained unmatched. The CDR3 DNA reads TGTGCCAGCAGCACGGGACAGGGGGCATATACGCAGTATTTT. The encoded protein is CASSTGQGAYTQYF. Using reference TRBV7-2 and TRBJ2-3 for the parts outside the CDR3, the full variable domain is GAGVSQSPSNKVTEKGKDVELRCDPISGHTALYWYRQSLGQGLEFLIYFQGNSAPDKSGLPSDRFSAERTGGSVSTLTIQRTQQEDSAVYLCASSTGQGAYTQYFGPGTRLTVL.

This clone was detected only a few times. CDR3 residues: CASSYSRTEAFF. The CDR3, as DNA: TGTGCCAGCAGTTACTCCCGGACTGAAGCTTTCTTT. This chain uses TRBV6-6 with TRBJ1-1; no clear D. The length of the CDR3 is 12 residues. Germline V lookup: CDR1 MNHNY, CDR2 SVGAGI (reference sequence). Trimming removed 0 bases from V and 5 bases from J, with 4 bases in between.

The V and J genes are TRBV2 and TRBJ1-4; 7 nucleotides align to TRBD1. Trimming at V came to 4 bases and at J to 5 bases, leaving 7 bases not matched to a gene. CDR1 SNHLY and CDR2 FYNNEI come from the germline V gene. The CDR3 totals 15 residues. CDR3 nucleotide sequence: TGTGCCAGCAGTGGCGGAGGACAGGAGAATGAAAAACTGTTTTTT. Protein product: CASSGGGQENEKLFF.